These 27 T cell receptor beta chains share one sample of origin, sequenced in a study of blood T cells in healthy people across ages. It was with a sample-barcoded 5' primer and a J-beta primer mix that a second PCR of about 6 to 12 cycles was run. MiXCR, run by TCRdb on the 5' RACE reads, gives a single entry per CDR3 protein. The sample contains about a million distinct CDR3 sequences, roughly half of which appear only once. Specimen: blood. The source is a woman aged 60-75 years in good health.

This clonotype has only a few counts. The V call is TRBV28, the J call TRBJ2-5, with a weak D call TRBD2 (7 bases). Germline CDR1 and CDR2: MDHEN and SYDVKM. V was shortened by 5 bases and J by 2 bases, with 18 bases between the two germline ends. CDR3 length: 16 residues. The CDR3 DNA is TGTGCCAGCAGTATGGGGGGAGGGGGGGCTCAAGAGACCCAGTACTTC. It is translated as CASSMGGGGAQETQYF.

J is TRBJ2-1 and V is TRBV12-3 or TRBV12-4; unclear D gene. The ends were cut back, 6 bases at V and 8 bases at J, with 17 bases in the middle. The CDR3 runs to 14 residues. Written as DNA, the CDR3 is TGTGCCAGCAGAGGCAGTAGGAGTAACCATGAGCAGTTCTTC. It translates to CASRGSRSNHEQFF.

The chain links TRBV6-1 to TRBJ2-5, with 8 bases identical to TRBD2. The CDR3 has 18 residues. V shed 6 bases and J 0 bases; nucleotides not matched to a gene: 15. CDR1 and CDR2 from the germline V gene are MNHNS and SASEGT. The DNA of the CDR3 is TGTGCCAGCAGCCGAGCGGGAGCAAGTAGGCCGTACCAAGAGACCCAGTACTTC. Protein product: CASSRAGASRPYQETQYF.

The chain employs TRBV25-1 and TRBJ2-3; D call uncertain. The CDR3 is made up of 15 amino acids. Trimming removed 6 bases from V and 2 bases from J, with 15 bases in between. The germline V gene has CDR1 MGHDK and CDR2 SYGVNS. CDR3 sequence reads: CASSPTRSATDTQYF. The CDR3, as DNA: TGTGCCAGCAGCCCGACCCGTTCAGCCACAGATACGCAGTATTTT. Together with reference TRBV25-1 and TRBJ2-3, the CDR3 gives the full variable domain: EADIYQTPRYLVIGTGKKITLECSQTMGHDKMYWYQQDPGMELHLIHYSYGVNSTEKGDLSSESTVSRIRTEHFPLTLESARPSHTSQYLCASSPTRSATDTQYFGPGTRLTVL.

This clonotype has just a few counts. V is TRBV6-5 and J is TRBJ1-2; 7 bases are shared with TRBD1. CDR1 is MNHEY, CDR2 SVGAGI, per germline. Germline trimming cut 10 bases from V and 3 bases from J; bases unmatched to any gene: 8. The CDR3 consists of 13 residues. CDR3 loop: CATLQGRDYGYTF. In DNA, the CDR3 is TGTGCCACCTTACAGGGGCGGGACTATGGCTACACCTTC.

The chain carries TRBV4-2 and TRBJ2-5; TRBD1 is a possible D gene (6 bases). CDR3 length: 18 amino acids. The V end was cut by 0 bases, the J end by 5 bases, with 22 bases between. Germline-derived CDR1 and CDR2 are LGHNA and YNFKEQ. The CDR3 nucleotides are TGTGCCAGCAGCCAAGATAGCCTCATCAGGGGATGGGGGGAGACCCAGTACTTC. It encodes CASSQDSLIRGWGETQYF.

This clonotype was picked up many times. CDR3: CSARGARLGSETQYF. The CDR3 bases are TGCAGTGCTAGAGGGGCGCGCTTAGGTTCTGAGACCCAGTACTTC. V is TRBV20-1 and J is TRBJ2-5, with unresolved D. CDR1 and CDR2 (germline): DFQATT, SNEGSKA (reference sequence). V was pared by 1 base and J by 5 bases, with 17 bases between. The CDR3 sequence is 15 residues long.

The CDR3 is CASRDRGPTYEQYF. In DNA, the CDR3 is TGTGCCAGCAGAGACAGGGGGCCCACCTACGAGCAGTACTTC. The chain joins TRBV6-5 to TRBJ2-7; 10 positions match TRBD1. Germline lookup yields CDR1 MNHEY and CDR2 SVGAGI. The CDR3 has 14 residues. Germline trimming cut 6 bases from V and 2 bases from J; bases unmatched to any gene: 4.

CDR3 amino acids: CASTQPRGTGANVLTF. The CDR3 DNA follows: TGTGCCAGCACCCAGCCCCGCGGCACGGGGGCCAACGTCCTGACTTTC. The chain uses TRBV9 and TRBJ2-6, with D uncertain. The V gene lost 6 bases and the J gene lost 4 bases, with 17 bases spanning the gap. The CDR3 extends over 16 amino acids. CDR1 and CDR2 from the germline V gene are SGDLS and YYNGEE.

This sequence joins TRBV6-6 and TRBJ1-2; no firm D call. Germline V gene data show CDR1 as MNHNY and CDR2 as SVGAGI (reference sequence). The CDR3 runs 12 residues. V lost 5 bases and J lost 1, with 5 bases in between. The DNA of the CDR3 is TGTGCCAGCAGTAATAATAACTATGGCTACACCTTC. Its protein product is CASSNNNYGYTF.

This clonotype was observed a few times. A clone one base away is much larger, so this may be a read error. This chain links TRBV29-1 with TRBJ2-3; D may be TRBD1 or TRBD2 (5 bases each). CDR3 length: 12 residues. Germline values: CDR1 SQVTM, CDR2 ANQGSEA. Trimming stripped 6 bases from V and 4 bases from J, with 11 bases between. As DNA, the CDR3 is TGCAGCGTGGGGGAAGGGGCAGATACGCAGTATTTT. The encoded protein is CSVGEGADTQYF.

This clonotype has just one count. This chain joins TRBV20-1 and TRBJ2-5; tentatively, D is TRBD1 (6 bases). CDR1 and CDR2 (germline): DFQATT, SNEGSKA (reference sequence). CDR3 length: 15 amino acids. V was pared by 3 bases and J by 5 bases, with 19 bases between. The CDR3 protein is CSARILTGKGETQYF. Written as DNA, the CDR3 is TGCAGTGCTAGGATCCTAACAGGGAAGGGGGAGACCCAGTACTTC.

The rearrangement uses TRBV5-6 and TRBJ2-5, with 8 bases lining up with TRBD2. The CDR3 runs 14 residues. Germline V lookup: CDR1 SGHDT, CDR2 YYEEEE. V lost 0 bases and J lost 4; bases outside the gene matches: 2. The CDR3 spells CASSLEGLVETQYF. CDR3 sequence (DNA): TGTGCCAGCAGCTTGGAGGGACTAGTAGAGACCCAGTACTTC.

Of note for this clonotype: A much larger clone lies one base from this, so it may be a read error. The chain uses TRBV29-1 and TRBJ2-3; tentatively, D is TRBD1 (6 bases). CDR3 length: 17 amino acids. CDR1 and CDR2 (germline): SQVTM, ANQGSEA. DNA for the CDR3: TGCAGCGTTGAAGACCCCTTTAAACAGGGAGATTCAGATCCGCAGTATTTT. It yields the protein CSVEDPFKQGDSDPQYF.

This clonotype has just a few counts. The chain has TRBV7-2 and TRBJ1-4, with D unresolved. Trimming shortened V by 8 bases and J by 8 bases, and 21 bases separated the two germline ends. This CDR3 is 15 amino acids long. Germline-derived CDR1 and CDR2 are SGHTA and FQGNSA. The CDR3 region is CASSTRAAVYEKLFF. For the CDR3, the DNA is TGTGCCAGCTCGACCCGGGCCGCCGTCTACGAAAAACTGTTTTTT.

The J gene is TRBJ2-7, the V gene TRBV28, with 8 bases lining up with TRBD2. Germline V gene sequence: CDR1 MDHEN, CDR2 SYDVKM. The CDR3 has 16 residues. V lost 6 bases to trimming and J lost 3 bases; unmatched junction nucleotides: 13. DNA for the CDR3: TGTGCCAGCAGCCCTCCAGCGGGAGCAGGGGACTACGAGCAGTACTTC. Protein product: CASSPPAGAGDYEQYF.

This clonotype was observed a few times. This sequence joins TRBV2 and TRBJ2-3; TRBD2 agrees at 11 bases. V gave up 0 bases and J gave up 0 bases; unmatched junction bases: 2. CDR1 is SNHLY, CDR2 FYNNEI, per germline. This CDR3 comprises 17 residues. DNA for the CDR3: TGTGCCAGCAGTGAAGCCCGGACTAGCGGGAGCACAGATACGCAGTATTTT. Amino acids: CASSEARTSGSTDTQYF.

The CDR3 region has the DNA TGTGCCAGCAGCTTAGCGAAAGGACAGATGAACACTGAAGCTTTCTTT. Its translation is CASSLAKGQMNTEAFF. The chain uses TRBV7-2 and TRBJ1-1, with a weak D call TRBD1 (6 bases). CDR1 and CDR2 from the germline V gene are SGHTA and FQGNSA. The CDR3 extends over 16 amino acids. The V gene lost 0 bases and the J gene lost 0 bases, with 11 bases spanning the gap.

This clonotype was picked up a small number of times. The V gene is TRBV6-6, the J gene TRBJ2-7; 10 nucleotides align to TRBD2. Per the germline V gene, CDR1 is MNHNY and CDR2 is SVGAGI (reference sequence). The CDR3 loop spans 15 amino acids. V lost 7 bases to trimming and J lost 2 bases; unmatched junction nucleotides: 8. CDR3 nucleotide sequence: TGTGCCAGCACCGGACTAGCGGCCCAGACCTACGAGCAGTACTTC. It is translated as CASTGLAAQTYEQYF.

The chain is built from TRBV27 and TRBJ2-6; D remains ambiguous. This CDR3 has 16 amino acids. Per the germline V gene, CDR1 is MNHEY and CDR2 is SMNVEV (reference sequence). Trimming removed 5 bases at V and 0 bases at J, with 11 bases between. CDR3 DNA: TGTGCCAGCAGTCACCGTAGCAGCTCTGGGGCCAACGTCCTGACTTTC. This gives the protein CASSHRSSSGANVLTF.

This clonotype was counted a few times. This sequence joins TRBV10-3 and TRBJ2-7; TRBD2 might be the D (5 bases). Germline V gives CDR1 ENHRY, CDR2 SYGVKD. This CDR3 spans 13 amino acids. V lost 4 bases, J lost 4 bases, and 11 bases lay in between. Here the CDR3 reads CAISVDSNYEQYF. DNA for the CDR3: TGTGCCATCAGTGTGGACTCAAATTACGAGCAGTACTTC.

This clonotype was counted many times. The CDR3 nucleotides read TGTGCCAGCTCGACTAGCGGGAGACGAGCACGCGAGCAGTTCTTC. It translates to CASSTSGRRAREQFF. The chain has TRBV28 and TRBJ2-1; 12 positions match TRBD2. J lost 10 bases, V lost 8 bases, and 12 bases had no gene match. The CDR3 length is 15 residues. Germline lookup yields CDR1 MDHEN and CDR2 SYDVKM.

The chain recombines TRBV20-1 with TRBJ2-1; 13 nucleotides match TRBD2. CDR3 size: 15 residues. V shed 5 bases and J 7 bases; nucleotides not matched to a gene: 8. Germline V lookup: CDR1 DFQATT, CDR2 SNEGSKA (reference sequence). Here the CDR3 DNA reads TGCAGTGCTGAGGGACTAGCGGGGCCCAGGAATGAGCAGTTCTTC. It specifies CSAEGLAGPRNEQFF.

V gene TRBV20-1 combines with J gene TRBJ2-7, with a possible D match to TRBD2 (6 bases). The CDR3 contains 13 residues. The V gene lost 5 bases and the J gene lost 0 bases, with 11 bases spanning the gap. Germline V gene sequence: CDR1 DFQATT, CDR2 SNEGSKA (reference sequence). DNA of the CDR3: TGCAGTGCTTTAACCGGGAGCTCCTACGAGCAGTACTTC. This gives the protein CSALTGSSYEQYF.

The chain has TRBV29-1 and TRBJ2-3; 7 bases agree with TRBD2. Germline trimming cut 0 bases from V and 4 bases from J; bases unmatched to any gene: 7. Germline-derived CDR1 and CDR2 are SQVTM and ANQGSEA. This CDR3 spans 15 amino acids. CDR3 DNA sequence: TGCAGCGTTGAAGACGCAGCGGGGAACTCAGATACGCAGTATTTT. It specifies CSVEDAAGNSDTQYF.

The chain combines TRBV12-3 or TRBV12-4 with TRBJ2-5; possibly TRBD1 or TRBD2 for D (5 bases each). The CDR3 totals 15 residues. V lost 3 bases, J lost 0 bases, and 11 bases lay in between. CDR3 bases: TGTGCCAGCAGTTTTAGTATGGGGGACCAAGAGACCCAGTACTTC. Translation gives CASSFSMGDQETQYF.

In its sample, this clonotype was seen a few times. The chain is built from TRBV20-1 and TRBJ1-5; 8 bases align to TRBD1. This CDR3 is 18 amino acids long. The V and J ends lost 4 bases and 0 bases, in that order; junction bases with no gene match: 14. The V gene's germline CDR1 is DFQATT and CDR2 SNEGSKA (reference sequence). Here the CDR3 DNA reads TGCAGTGCTAAGACAGGGGAAAAAGGGGGATATAGCAATCAGCCCCAGCATTTT. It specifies CSAKTGEKGGYSNQPQHF.